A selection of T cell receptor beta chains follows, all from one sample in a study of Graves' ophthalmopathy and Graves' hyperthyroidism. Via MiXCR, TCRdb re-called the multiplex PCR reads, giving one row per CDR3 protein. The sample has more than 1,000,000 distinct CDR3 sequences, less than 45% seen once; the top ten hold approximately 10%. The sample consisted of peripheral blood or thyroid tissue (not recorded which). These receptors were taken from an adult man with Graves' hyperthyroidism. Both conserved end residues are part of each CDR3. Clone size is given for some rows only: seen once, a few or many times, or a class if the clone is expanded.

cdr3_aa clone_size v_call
CASRPDQGFQPQHF many TRBV19
CASSLEAGGEQYF many TRBV5-1
CAIQTGRSGTQGYTF once TRBV10-3
CSPGGQLGNQPQHF few TRBV29-1
CASNEEGQGFNQPQHF many TRBV19
CSVVSGAGYTF many TRBV29-1
CASSFWDRGLDGYTF - TRBV6-5
CASSQGEKGYGYTF - TRBV19
CASSRAPFSNYGYTF - TRBV7-3
CSAKTGGNTIYF - TRBV20-1
CASGSPRGYGYTF few TRBV6-5
CASSPWTGDSYEQYF few TRBV5-1
CASSRQTGRRETQYF - TRBV7-2
CASSRSGTGSEKLFF - TRBV2
CASSFSGTGGSWTQHF many TRBV5-6
CAIRTGSSYTEAFF few TRBV10-3
CASSQTVYTEAFF many TRBV11-2
CASSLVGAAGYTF - TRBV12-3/TRBV12-4
CASSPRAAETQYF - TRBV7-8
CSPSGLAQETQYF - TRBV20-1
CASSSGPGLGYEQYF few TRBV19
CASSLRGSNEKLFF - TRBV5-6
CASSLERWTGDTEAFF many TRBV7-6
CASSKPGQDSYEQYF - TRBV4-1
CASSPGTQPQHF many TRBV7-9
CASSQRSWDRANYGYTF - TRBV7-9
CASGLGNGEYGYTF - TRBV12-5
CASSRREGYEHF - TRBV5-1
CATGEGVTGIEYGYTF many TRBV19
CASSFRGSSGANVLTF - TRBV25-1
CASGRGLGEKLFF - TRBV25-1
CSAVGQSNQPQHF once TRBV29-1
CASSLVANEQYF many TRBV7-9
CASSLSARPYEQYF - TRBV27
CASSLARVVIYEQYF many TRBV7-9
CASSLPGRTNYGYTF - TRBV5-4
CASRGRGGTEAFF - TRBV2
CASSVAGEALEGKAEAFF - TRBV9
CASSEVGQSTYEQYF - TRBV2
CSASGPASGPSGYEQYF many TRBV20-1
CASSFYGTGRGQPQHF - TRBV5-5
CASTQTNEKLFF few TRBV2
CASTADGGGNQPQHF - TRBV19
CAISPGVWNTEAFF - TRBV7-2
CASSPHPGISNQPQHF - TRBV28
CSAPRTGELFF - TRBV20-1
CSAKGPGDQPQHF - TRBV20-1
CASRQGVGVTGNTIYF few TRBV6-5
CAVSVYGTGSYEQYF - TRBV10-3
CASSQEARGLKQYF - TRBV4-1
CASSPRRDSPLHF many TRBV11-2
CAISETDRQYF - TRBV10-3
CASSHSVYGELFF few TRBV11-2
CASDRGRFNQPQHF - TRBV10-3
CASSYTVTNTEAFF many TRBV6-5